This T cell receptor beta chain was captured by sequencing in a study of blood T cell repertoires in COVID-19. Study-wide background: Collection of acute and convalescent COVID-19 samples took place in the United States, Italy and Spain.

As processed by the authors: Quantification of nucleated cells was approximated via reference gene primer amplification. TCRdb's copy holds only in-frame clones and misses some; the assay was immunoSEQ multiplex PCR. That table is the source of V, J and clone size, and D and trimming were worked out from the DNA. The table shows about 240,000 clones, with around 88% occurring only once. Germline CDR1 SGHNT, CDR2 YENEEA. The CDR3 has 14 residues. The V and J ends lost 6 bases and 6 bases, in that order; junction bases with no gene match: 6. This clonotype originated in a woman aged 40-49 years with acute COVID-19. Material for sequencing was PBMCs or T cells enriched from blood (not recorded which). V and J are TRBV11-3 and TRBJ2-3, with 10 bases matching TRBD2. CDR3 nucleotide sequence: TGTGCCAGCAGTTTTCTAGCGGGAGAGGATACGCAGTATTTT. It codes for CASSFLAGEDTQYF.